Listed below are T cell receptor beta chains from one sample, sequenced in a study of T cells in localized non-small cell lung cancer. Assay used: immunoSEQ multiplex PCR; TCRdb lists only in-frame clones, some missing. The data contain over 30,000 clones, approximately 80% of them singletons. Material: peripheral blood, obtained before any cancer treatment. The receptor source for this set is a male donor at least 60 years old with stage II squamous cell lung carcinoma. CDR3s include the opening cysteine and the closing phenylalanine or tryptophan. Fields, in order: clone size, D gene, V gene, J gene, CDR3 protein, CDR3 DNA. D genes are given only for firm matches. Rows give clone size only sometimes, using once, few, many, or a class for an expanded clone.

abundance: NA
d_gene: NA
v_gene: TRBV10-3
j_gene: TRBJ2-7
CDR3aa: CAISDREYEQYF
CDR3nt: TGTGCCATCAGTGACAGGGAGTACGAGCAGTACTTC

abundance: NA
d_gene: TRBD1
v_gene: TRBV9
j_gene: TRBJ1-1
CDR3aa: CASSVEQGRSEAFF
CDR3nt: TGTGCCAGCAGCGTAGAACAGGGGCGAAGTGAAGCTTTCTTT

abundance: NA
d_gene: NA
v_gene: TRBV19
j_gene: TRBJ1-4
CDR3aa: CASSRSPAVGELFF
CDR3nt: TGTGCCAGTAGTAGGTCCCCGGCGGTTGGGGAACTGTTTTTT

abundance: NA
d_gene: NA
v_gene: TRBV20-1
j_gene: TRBJ2-1
CDR3aa: CSATRVEQFF
CDR3nt: TGCAGTGCTACCCGGGTCGAGCAGTTCTTC

abundance: NA
d_gene: NA
v_gene: TRBV11-2
j_gene: TRBJ1-1
CDR3aa: CASSLVAGAAEAFF
CDR3nt: TGTGCCAGCAGCTTAGTAGCTGGGGCGGCTGAAGCTTTCTTT

abundance: NA
d_gene: NA
v_gene: TRBV7-2
j_gene: TRBJ2-3
CDR3aa: CASSIRVGATDTQYF
CDR3nt: TGTGCCAGCAGCATAAGAGTCGGAGCCACAGATACGCAGTATTTT

abundance: NA
d_gene: TRBD1
v_gene: TRBV19
j_gene: TRBJ1-4
CDR3aa: CASSAWDSSNEKLFF
CDR3nt: TGTGCCAGTAGTGCCTGGGACAGCTCTAATGAAAAACTGTTTTTT

abundance: NA
d_gene: TRBD1
v_gene: TRBV10-3
j_gene: TRBJ1-2
CDR3aa: CAIGGQGDYGYTF
CDR3nt: TGTGCCATCGGAGGACAGGGTGACTATGGCTACACCTTC

abundance: few
d_gene: NA
v_gene: TRBV15
j_gene: TRBJ1-1
CDR3aa: CATSRGGPVAFF
CDR3nt: TGTGCCACCAGCAGAGGGGGACCTGTGGCTTTCTTT

abundance: NA
d_gene: TRBD1
v_gene: TRBV7-3
j_gene: TRBJ2-5
CDR3aa: CASSLMGQQETQYF
CDR3nt: TGTGCCAGCAGCTTAATGGGACAGCAAGAGACCCAGTACTTC

abundance: once
d_gene: NA
v_gene: TRBV2
j_gene: TRBJ2-5
CDR3aa: CASSEVTAQETQYF
CDR3nt: TGTGCCAGCAGTGAAGTCACAGCCCAAGAGACCCAGTACTTC

abundance: NA
d_gene: TRBD1
v_gene: TRBV6-5
j_gene: TRBJ2-7
CDR3aa: CASSYAPGTVTYEQYF
CDR3nt: TGTGCCAGCAGTTACGCTCCCGGGACAGTCACCTACGAGCAGTACTTC

abundance: NA
d_gene: TRBD1
v_gene: TRBV6-5
j_gene: TRBJ1-2
CDR3aa: CASKDRGLGGYTF
CDR3nt: TGTGCCAGCAAAGACAGGGGCCTGGGAGGCTACACCTTC

abundance: NA
d_gene: NA
v_gene: TRBV11-2
j_gene: TRBJ1-2
CDR3aa: CATYPGQPTTNYGYTF
CDR3nt: TGTGCCACCTACCCCGGACAGCCGACCACTAACTATGGCTACACCTTC

abundance: NA
d_gene: NA
v_gene: TRBV6-1
j_gene: TRBJ2-1
CDR3aa: CASSDGPWNEQFF
CDR3nt: TGTGCCAGCAGTGACGGTCCATGGAATGAGCAGTTCTTC

abundance: NA
d_gene: TRBD1
v_gene: TRBV10-3
j_gene: TRBJ1-4
CDR3aa: CAISERDRGPNEKLFF
CDR3nt: TGTGCCATCAGTGAGAGGGACAGGGGCCCTAATGAAAAACTGTTTTTT

abundance: NA
d_gene: TRBD2
v_gene: TRBV11-2
j_gene: TRBJ2-5
CDR3aa: CASSLAGGGYQETQYF
CDR3nt: TGTGCCAGCAGCTTAGCCGGCGGGGGGTACCAAGAGACCCAGTACTTC

abundance: NA
d_gene: NA
v_gene: TRBV7-9
j_gene: TRBJ2-5
CDR3aa: CASTRNQETQYF
CDR3nt: TGTGCCAGCACTCGGAACCAAGAGACCCAGTACTTC

abundance: once
d_gene: NA
v_gene: TRBV7-8
j_gene: TRBJ1-1
CDR3aa: CASSSNRVGEAFF
CDR3nt: TGTGCCAGCAGCTCAAATAGGGTAGGTGAAGCTTTCTTT

abundance: NA
d_gene: NA
v_gene: TRBV7-8
j_gene: TRBJ1-1
CDR3aa: CASSLERNTEAFF
CDR3nt: TGTGCCAGCAGCTTAGAGAGGAACACTGAAGCTTTCTTT

abundance: NA
d_gene: NA
v_gene: TRBV27
j_gene: TRBJ1-1
CDR3aa: CASSLSRGNTEAFF
CDR3nt: TGTGCCAGCAGTTTATCGAGAGGAAACACTGAAGCTTTCTTT

abundance: NA
d_gene: TRBD2
v_gene: TRBV9
j_gene: TRBJ2-7
CDR3aa: CASSVLSGSSYEQYF
CDR3nt: TGTGCCAGCAGCGTTCTCAGCGGGAGTAGTTACGAGCAGTACTTC

abundance: once
d_gene: NA
v_gene: TRBV9
j_gene: TRBJ2-4
CDR3aa: CASSAGGLNIQYF
CDR3nt: TGTGCCAGCAGCGCCGGTGGATTAAACATTCAGTACTTC

abundance: few
d_gene: NA
v_gene: TRBV12-5
j_gene: TRBJ1-1
CDR3aa: CASGRTAMNTEAFF
CDR3nt: TGTGCTAGTGGCCGGACAGCAATGAACACTGAAGCTTTCTTT

abundance: NA
d_gene: NA
v_gene: TRBV2
j_gene: TRBJ2-5
CDR3aa: CASSPQETQYF
CDR3nt: TGTGCCAGCAGTCCCCAAGAGACCCAGTACTTC

abundance: NA
d_gene: NA
v_gene: TRBV7-9
j_gene: TRBJ2-7
CDR3aa: CASSPPNDRSGAYEQYF
CDR3nt: TGTGCCAGCAGCCCCCCAAATGACCGGAGCGGAGCCTACGAGCAGTACTTC

abundance: NA
d_gene: NA
v_gene: TRBV18
j_gene: TRBJ1-5
CDR3aa: CASSELQGRSQPQHF
CDR3nt: TGTGCCAGCTCAGAGTTACAGGGACGGAGTCAGCCCCAGCATTTT

abundance: once
d_gene: TRBD1
v_gene: TRBV6-1
j_gene: TRBJ1-1
CDR3aa: CASSGTGRGNTEAFF
CDR3nt: TGTGCCAGCAGTGGGACAGGGAGGGGGAACACTGAAGCTTTCTTT

abundance: few
d_gene: NA
v_gene: TRBV11-1
j_gene: TRBJ1-2
CDR3aa: CASSSDPQGLYGYTF
CDR3nt: TGTGCCAGCAGCTCGGACCCCCAAGGTCTCTATGGCTACACCTTC

abundance: NA
d_gene: NA
v_gene: TRBV9
j_gene: TRBJ2-1
CDR3aa: CASSVGGGVYEQFF
CDR3nt: TGTGCCAGCAGCGTAGGAGGGGGGGTCTATGAGCAGTTCTTC

abundance: NA
d_gene: NA
v_gene: TRBV5-8
j_gene: TRBJ1-4
CDR3aa: CASSFSTGASTNEKLFF
CDR3nt: TGTGCCAGCAGCTTTTCGACAGGCGCCTCAACTAATGAAAAACTGTTTTTT

abundance: NA
d_gene: TRBD1
v_gene: TRBV5-1
j_gene: TRBJ1-1
CDR3aa: CASSWTGPNTEAFF
CDR3nt: TGCGCCAGCAGCTGGACAGGGCCGAACACTGAAGCTTTCTTT

abundance: many
d_gene: NA
v_gene: TRBV7-6
j_gene: TRBJ1-5
CDR3aa: CASSLSESNQPQHF
CDR3nt: TGTGCCAGCAGCTTATCGGAAAGCAATCAGCCCCAGCATTTT

abundance: NA
d_gene: NA
v_gene: TRBV6-6
j_gene: TRBJ2-2
CDR3aa: CASRYQGSANTGELFF
CDR3nt: TGTGCCAGCAGATATCAGGGCTCCGCGAACACCGGGGAGCTGTTTTTT

abundance: NA
d_gene: NA
v_gene: TRBV18
j_gene: TRBJ1-3
CDR3aa: CASSPIMRSGNTIYF
CDR3nt: TGTGCCAGCTCACCTATTATGCGGTCTGGAAACACCATATATTTT

abundance: NA
d_gene: NA
v_gene: TRBV6-5
j_gene: TRBJ1-1
CDR3aa: CASSYDTGGETEAFF
CDR3nt: TGTGCCAGCAGTTACGACACTGGAGGGGAAACTGAAGCTTTCTTT

abundance: NA
d_gene: NA
v_gene: TRBV27
j_gene: TRBJ1-2
CDR3aa: CASSQAGDYGYTF
CDR3nt: TGTGCCAGCAGCCAGGCGGGGGATTATGGCTACACCTTC

abundance: NA
d_gene: NA
v_gene: TRBV6-5
j_gene: TRBJ1-5
CDR3aa: CASSQGINQPQHF
CDR3nt: TGTGCCAGCAGCCAGGGTATTAATCAGCCCCAGCATTTT

abundance: NA
d_gene: NA
v_gene: TRBV15
j_gene: TRBJ1-2
CDR3aa: CATSREDVRPNYGYTF
CDR3nt: TGTGCCACCAGCAGAGAGGACGTCCGCCCTAACTATGGCTACACCTTC

abundance: NA
d_gene: NA
v_gene: TRBV9
j_gene: TRBJ1-1
CDR3aa: CASSEGGGNEAFF
CDR3nt: TGTGCCAGCAGCGAGGGGGGAGGAAATGAAGCTTTCTTT

abundance: NA
d_gene: TRBD1
v_gene: TRBV5-1
j_gene: TRBJ1-1
CDR3aa: CASSLGQGFTEAFF
CDR3nt: TGCGCCAGCAGCTTGGGACAGGGGTTCACTGAAGCTTTCTTT

abundance: NA
d_gene: NA
v_gene: TRBV20-1
j_gene: TRBJ1-1
CDR3aa: CSARGGTEAFF
CDR3nt: TGCAGTGCTAGGGGCGGCACTGAAGCTTTCTTT

abundance: NA
d_gene: NA
v_gene: TRBV27
j_gene: TRBJ2-2
CDR3aa: CASTTYTGELFF
CDR3nt: TGTGCCAGCACTACGTACACCGGGGAGCTGTTTTTT

abundance: few
d_gene: TRBD1
v_gene: TRBV15
j_gene: TRBJ2-7
CDR3aa: CATSSRDRGQDEQYF
CDR3nt: TGTGCCACCAGCAGTCGGGACAGGGGACAGGACGAGCAGTACTTC

abundance: NA
d_gene: TRBD1
v_gene: TRBV5-1
j_gene: TRBJ1-1
CDR3aa: CASSDTGGTTEAFF
CDR3nt: TGCGCCAGCAGCGATACAGGGGGCACGACTGAAGCTTTCTTT

abundance: once
d_gene: NA
v_gene: TRBV11-2
j_gene: TRBJ2-6
CDR3aa: CASRTRSDSGANVLTF
CDR3nt: TGTGCCAGCAGGACGAGGTCGGACTCTGGGGCCAACGTCCTGACTTTC

abundance: NA
d_gene: NA
v_gene: TRBV5-1
j_gene: TRBJ1-1
CDR3aa: CASSLADGPNTEAFF
CDR3nt: TGCGCCAGCAGCTTGGCGGACGGTCCGAACACTGAAGCTTTCTTT

abundance: few
d_gene: TRBD1
v_gene: TRBV9
j_gene: TRBJ1-4
CDR3aa: CASSREQGQAEKLFF
CDR3nt: TGTGCCAGCAGCCGAGAACAGGGGCAGGCGGAAAAACTGTTTTTT

abundance: NA
d_gene: NA
v_gene: TRBV19
j_gene: TRBJ2-1
CDR3aa: CASSIDPPGIVWYNEQFF
CDR3nt: TGTGCCAGTAGTATAGACCCCCCGGGGATCGTTTGGTACAATGAGCAGTTCTTC

abundance: NA
d_gene: NA
v_gene: TRBV19
j_gene: TRBJ2-1
CDR3aa: CASSNFGGAYNEQFF
CDR3nt: TGTGCCAGTAGTAATTTCGGCGGAGCCTACAATGAGCAGTTCTTC

abundance: few
d_gene: NA
v_gene: TRBV19
j_gene: TRBJ1-4
CDR3aa: CASSPNRDRQWTNEKLFF
CDR3nt: TGTGCCAGTAGTCCGAACCGGGACCGTCAGTGGACTAATGAAAAACTGTTTTTT

abundance: few
d_gene: TRBD1
v_gene: TRBV11-3
j_gene: TRBJ2-2
CDR3aa: CASSPGTVNTGELFF
CDR3nt: TGTGCCAGCAGCCCCGGGACAGTGAACACCGGGGAGCTGTTTTTT

abundance: NA
d_gene: TRBD1
v_gene: TRBV7-9
j_gene: TRBJ1-2
CDR3aa: CASSLGQGAYTF
CDR3nt: TGTGCCAGCAGCTTGGGACAGGGGGCTTATACCTTC

abundance: few
d_gene: NA
v_gene: TRBV29-1
j_gene: TRBJ1-1
CDR3aa: CSVGRGGVNTEAFF
CDR3nt: TGCAGCGTGGGGAGGGGGGGAGTGAACACTGAAGCTTTCTTT

abundance: once
d_gene: NA
v_gene: TRBV5-5
j_gene: TRBJ1-1
CDR3aa: CASSLGGRNTEAFF
CDR3nt: TGTGCCAGCAGCTTGGGGGGCAGAAACACTGAAGCTTTCTTT

abundance: NA
d_gene: TRBD1
v_gene: TRBV7-8
j_gene: TRBJ2-1
CDR3aa: CASSLGPGGLNEQFF
CDR3nt: TGTGCCAGCAGCTTAGGGCCAGGGGGCCTGAATGAGCAGTTCTTC